These 6 T cell receptor beta chains came from one sample sequenced in a study of blood T cells in healthy people across ages. Sample-barcoded 5' priming and a J-beta primer mix drove a second PCR of roughly 6 to 12 cycles. TCRdb re-called the 5' RACE reads with MiXCR, one entry per CDR3 protein. The sample includes more than 800,000 distinct CDR3 sequences, 29% of them seen just once. The sample comprised blood. These receptors were taken from a woman aged 80 or older in good health.

This clonotype was detected many times. This chain joins TRBV6-5 and TRBJ1-1; no firm D call. The germline V and J ends were trimmed by 10 bases and 5 bases, with 11 bases remaining between them. Germline loops: CDR1 MNHEY, CDR2 SVGAGI. The CDR3 runs 11 residues. The CDR3: CATRTGTEAFF. In DNA form, the CDR3 reads TGTGCCACACGGACGGGGACTGAAGCTTTCTTT.

For this clonotype: A much larger clone is a single base away; this may be a read error. The chain couples TRBV20-1 to TRBJ2-5; D is unresolved. The germline V gene has CDR1 DFQATT and CDR2 SNEGSKA (reference sequence). V lost 1 base and J lost 2, with 14 bases in between. CDR3 length: 15 amino acids. The CDR3 sequence: CSARGLRARQETQYF. The CDR3 DNA reads as TGCAGTGCTAGAGGCCTCCGGGCTAGACAAGAGACCCAGTACTTC.

Concerning this clonotype: Just one base apart from a much larger clone, this may be a read error. The genes are TRBV20-1 and TRBJ2-4; D may correspond to TRBD1 or TRBD2 (5 bases each). Germline CDR1 DFQATT, CDR2 SNEGSKA (reference sequence). The CDR3 runs 13 residues. The CDR3 DNA follows: TGCAGTACTAGAGAAACAGGCCAAAACATTCAGTACTTC. Protein product: CSTRETGQNIQYF.

This clonotype was found many times. The J gene is TRBJ2-5, the V gene TRBV7-2, with D perhaps assigned TRBD1 or TRBD2 (6 bases each). Trimming took 3 bases from V and 1 from J, leaving 15 bases between them. Per germline, CDR1 SGHTA and CDR2 FQGNSA. CDR3 length equals 16 residues. CDR3 DNA: TGTGCCAGCAGCTTGAACAGGGTGGGGGGCCAAGAGACCCAGTACTTC. As protein: CASSLNRVGGQETQYF.

The V gene is TRBV20-1, the J gene TRBJ1-6, with 10 nucleotides matching TRBD1. Germline V gives CDR1 DFQATT, CDR2 SNEGSKA (reference sequence). V gave up 0 bases and J gave up 8 bases; unmatched junction bases: 1. The CDR3 has 14 amino acids. CDR3 loop: CSARDGTGDSPLHF. DNA for the CDR3: TGCAGTGCTAGAGACGGGACAGGGGATTCACCCCTCCACTTT.

This clonotype was seen repeatedly, ten times or more. The V call is TRBV7-2, the J call TRBJ2-6; D call uncertain. The CDR3 has 15 residues. Germline V CDR1 and CDR2: SGHTA, FQGNSA. V was pared by 4 bases and J by 2 bases, with 9 bases between. The CDR3 nucleotides read TGTGCCAGCAGCTCCGTTAGTGCTGGGGCCAACGTCCTGACTTTC. Amino acids: CASSSVSAGANVLTF.